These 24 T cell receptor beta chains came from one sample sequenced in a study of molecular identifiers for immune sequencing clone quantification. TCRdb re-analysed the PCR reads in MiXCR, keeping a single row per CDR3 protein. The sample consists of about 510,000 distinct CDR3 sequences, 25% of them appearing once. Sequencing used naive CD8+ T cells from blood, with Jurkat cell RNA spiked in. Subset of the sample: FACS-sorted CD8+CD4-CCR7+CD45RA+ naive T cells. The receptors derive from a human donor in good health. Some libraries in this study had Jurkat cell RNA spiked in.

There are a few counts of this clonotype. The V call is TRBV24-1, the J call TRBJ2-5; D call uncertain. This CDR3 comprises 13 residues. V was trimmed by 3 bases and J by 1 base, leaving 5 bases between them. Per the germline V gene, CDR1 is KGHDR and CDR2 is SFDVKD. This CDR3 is CATSDELQETQYF. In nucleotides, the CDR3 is TGTGCCACCAGTGATGAGCTCCAAGAGACCCAGTACTTC.

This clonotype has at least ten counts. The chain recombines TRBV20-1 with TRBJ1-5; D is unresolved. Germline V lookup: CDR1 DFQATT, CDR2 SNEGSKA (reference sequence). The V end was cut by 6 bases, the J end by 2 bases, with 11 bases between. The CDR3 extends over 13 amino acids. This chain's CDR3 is CSAVPSGNQPQHF. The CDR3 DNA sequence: TGCAGTGCCGTTCCTTCGGGCAATCAGCCCCAGCATTTT.

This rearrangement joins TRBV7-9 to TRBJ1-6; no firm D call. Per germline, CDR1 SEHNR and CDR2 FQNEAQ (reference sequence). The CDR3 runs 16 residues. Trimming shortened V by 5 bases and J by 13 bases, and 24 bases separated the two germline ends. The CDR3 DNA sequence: TGTGCCAGCAGCCCCACCCTAACACGGGTAGAGCTTCCCCTCCACTTT. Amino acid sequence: CASSPTLTRVELPLHF.

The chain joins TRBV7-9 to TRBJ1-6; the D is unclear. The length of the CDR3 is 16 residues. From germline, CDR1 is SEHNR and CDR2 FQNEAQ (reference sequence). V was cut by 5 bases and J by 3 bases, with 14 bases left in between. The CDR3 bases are TGTGCCAGCAGCCAAGGGTATAGCGACTATAATTCACCCCTCCACTTT. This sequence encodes CASSQGYSDYNSPLHF. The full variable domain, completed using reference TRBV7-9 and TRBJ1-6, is DTGVSQNPRHKITKRGQNVTFRCDPISEHNRLYWYRQTLGQGPEFLTYFQNEAQLEKSRLLSDRFSAERPKGSFSTLEIQRTEQGDSAMYLCASSQGYSDYNSPLHFGNGTRLTVT.

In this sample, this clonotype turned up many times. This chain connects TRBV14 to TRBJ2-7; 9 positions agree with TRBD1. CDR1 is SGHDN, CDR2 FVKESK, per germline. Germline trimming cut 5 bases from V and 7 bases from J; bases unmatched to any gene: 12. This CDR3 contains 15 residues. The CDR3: CASSGGQGIRGEQYF. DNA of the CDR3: TGTGCCAGCAGCGGTGGACAGGGGATCCGAGGGGAGCAGTACTTC.

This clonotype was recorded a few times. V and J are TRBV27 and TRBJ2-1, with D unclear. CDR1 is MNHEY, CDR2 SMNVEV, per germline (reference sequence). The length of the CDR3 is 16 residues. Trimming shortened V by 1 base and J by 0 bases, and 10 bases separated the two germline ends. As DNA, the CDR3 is TGTGCCAGCAGTTTATTAGGAACGAGCTCCTACAATGAGCAGTTCTTC. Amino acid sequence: CASSLLGTSSYNEQFF.

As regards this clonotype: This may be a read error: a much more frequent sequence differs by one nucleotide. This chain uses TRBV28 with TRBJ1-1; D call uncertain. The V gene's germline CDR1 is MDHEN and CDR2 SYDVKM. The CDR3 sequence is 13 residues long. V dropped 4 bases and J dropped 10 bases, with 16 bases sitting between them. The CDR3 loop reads CASSYRGFAGAFF. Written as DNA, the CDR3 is TGTGCCAGCAGTTACCGGGGTTTCGCTGGAGCTTTCTTT.

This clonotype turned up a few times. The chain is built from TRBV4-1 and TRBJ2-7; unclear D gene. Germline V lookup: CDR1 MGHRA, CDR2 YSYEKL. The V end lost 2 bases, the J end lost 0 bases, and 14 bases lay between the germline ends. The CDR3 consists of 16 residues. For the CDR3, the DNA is TGCGCCAGCAGCCAAATTATCCAGGCCTCCTCCTACGAGCAGTACTTC. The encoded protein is CASSQIIQASSYEQYF.

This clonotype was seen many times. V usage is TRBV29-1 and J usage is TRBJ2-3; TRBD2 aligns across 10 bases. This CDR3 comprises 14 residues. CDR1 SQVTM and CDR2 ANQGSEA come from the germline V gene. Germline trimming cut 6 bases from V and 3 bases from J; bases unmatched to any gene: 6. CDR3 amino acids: CSVPTSGETDTQYF. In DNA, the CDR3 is TGCAGCGTCCCCACTAGCGGGGAAACAGATACGCAGTATTTT.

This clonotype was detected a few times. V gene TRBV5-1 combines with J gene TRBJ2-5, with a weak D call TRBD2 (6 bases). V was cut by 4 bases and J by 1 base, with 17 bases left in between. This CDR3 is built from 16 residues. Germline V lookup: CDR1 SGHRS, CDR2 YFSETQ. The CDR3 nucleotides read TGCGCCAGCAGCGCCCCGTTACGGGAGAGCCAAGAGACCCAGTACTTC. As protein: CASSAPLRESQETQYF.

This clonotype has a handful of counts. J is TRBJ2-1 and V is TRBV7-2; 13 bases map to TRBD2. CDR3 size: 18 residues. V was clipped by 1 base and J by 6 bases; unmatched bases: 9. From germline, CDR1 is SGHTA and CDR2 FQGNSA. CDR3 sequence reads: CASSLVFGLAGVVNEQFF. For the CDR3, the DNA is TGTGCCAGCAGCTTAGTTTTCGGACTAGCGGGAGTTGTCAATGAGCAGTTCTTC.

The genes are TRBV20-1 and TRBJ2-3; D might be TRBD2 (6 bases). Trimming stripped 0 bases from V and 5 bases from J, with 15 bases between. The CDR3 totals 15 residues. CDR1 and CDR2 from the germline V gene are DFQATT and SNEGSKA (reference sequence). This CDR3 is CSARDSFGSGDTQYF. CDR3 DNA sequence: TGCAGTGCTAGAGATTCCTTCGGGAGTGGAGATACGCAGTATTTT.

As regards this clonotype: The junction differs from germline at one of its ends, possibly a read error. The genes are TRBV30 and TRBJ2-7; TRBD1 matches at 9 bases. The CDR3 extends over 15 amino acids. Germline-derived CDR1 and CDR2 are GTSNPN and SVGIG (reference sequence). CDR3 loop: CAWSGTGQGSYAQYF. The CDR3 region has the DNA TGTGCCTGGAGTGGAACAGGACAGGGGTCCTACGCGCAGTACTTC.

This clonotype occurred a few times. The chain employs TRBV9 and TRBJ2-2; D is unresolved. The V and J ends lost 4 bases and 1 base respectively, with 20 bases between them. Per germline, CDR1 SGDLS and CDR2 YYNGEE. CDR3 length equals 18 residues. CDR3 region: CASSTHPWAIRNTGELFF. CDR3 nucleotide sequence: TGTGCCAGCAGCACCCACCCTTGGGCCATAAGGAACACCGGGGAGCTGTTTTTT.

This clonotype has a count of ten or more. As DNA, the CDR3 is TGTGCCAGCAGCTTGGAAGCGGGGGTCACAGATACGCAGTATTTT. Encoded protein: CASSLEAGVTDTQYF. The rearrangement links TRBV5-6 to TRBJ2-3; 8 bases agree with TRBD2. V was pared by 0 bases and J by 2 bases, with 2 bases of the junction left unmatched. The CDR3 has 15 amino acids. Germline values: CDR1 SGHDT, CDR2 YYEEEE.

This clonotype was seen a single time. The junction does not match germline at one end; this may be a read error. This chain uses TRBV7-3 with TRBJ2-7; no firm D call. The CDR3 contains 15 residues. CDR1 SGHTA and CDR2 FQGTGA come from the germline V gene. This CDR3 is CVSSFDIGPSYEQYF. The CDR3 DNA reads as TGTGTCAGCAGCTTCGACATTGGGCCCTCCTACGAGCAGTACTTC.

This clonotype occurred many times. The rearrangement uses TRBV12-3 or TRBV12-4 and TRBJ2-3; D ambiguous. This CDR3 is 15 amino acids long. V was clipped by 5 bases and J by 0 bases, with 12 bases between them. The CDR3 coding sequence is TGTGCCAGCAGTCCTACAGACACTAGCACAGATACGCAGTATTTT. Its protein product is CASSPTDTSTDTQYF.

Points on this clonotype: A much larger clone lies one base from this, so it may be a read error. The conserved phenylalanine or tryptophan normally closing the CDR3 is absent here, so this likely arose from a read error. CDR3 sequence reads: CASSMGTGAYEQYI. CDR3 DNA sequence: TGTGCCAGCAGTATGGGGACAGGGGCCTACGAGCAGTACATC. The genes are TRBV7-9 and TRBJ2-7; 10 bases are shared with TRBD1. J lost 2 bases, V lost 6 bases, and 4 bases had no gene match. The germline V gene encodes CDR1 SEHNR and CDR2 FQNEAQ (reference sequence). This CDR3 is built from 14 residues.

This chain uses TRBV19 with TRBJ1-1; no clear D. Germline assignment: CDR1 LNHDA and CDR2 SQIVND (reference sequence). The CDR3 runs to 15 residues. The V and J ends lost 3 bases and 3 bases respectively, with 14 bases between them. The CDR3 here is CASSIRETLHTEAFF. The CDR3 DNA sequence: TGTGCCAGTAGTATTAGGGAGACACTACACACTGAAGCTTTCTTT.

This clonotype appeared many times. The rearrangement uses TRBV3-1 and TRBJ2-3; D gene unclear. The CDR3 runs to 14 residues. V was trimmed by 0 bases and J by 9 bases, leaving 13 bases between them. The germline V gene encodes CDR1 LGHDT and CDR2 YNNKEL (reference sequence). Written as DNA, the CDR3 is TGTGCCAGCAGCCAAGAATCTTCATGGGTGACGCAGTATTTT. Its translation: CASSQESSWVTQYF.

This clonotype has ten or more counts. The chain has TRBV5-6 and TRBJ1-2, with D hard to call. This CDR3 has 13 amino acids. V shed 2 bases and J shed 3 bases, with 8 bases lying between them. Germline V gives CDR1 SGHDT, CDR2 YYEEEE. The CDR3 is CASSFSGDYGYTF. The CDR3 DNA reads TGTGCCAGCAGCTTTTCTGGGGACTATGGCTACACCTTC.

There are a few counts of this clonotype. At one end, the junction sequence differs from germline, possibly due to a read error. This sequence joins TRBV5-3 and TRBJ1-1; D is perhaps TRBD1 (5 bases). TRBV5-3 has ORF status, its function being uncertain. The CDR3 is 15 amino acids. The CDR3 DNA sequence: TGTGCCAGCAGCTTCCCCCAGGGATCCGACACTGAAGCTTTCTTT. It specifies CASSFPQGSDTEAFF.

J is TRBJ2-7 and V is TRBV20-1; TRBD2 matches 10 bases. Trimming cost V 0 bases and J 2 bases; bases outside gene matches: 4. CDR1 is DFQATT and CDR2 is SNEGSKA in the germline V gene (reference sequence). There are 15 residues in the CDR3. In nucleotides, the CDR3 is TGCAGTGCTAGAGATTATACTAGCGGGGCCTACGAGCAGTACTTC. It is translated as CSARDYTSGAYEQYF.

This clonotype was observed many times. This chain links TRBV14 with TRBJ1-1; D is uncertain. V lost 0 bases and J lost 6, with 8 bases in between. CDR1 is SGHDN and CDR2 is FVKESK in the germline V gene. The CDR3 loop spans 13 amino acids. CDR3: CASSQDQWSEAFF. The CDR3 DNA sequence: TGTGCCAGCAGCCAAGATCAGTGGTCTGAAGCTTTCTTT.